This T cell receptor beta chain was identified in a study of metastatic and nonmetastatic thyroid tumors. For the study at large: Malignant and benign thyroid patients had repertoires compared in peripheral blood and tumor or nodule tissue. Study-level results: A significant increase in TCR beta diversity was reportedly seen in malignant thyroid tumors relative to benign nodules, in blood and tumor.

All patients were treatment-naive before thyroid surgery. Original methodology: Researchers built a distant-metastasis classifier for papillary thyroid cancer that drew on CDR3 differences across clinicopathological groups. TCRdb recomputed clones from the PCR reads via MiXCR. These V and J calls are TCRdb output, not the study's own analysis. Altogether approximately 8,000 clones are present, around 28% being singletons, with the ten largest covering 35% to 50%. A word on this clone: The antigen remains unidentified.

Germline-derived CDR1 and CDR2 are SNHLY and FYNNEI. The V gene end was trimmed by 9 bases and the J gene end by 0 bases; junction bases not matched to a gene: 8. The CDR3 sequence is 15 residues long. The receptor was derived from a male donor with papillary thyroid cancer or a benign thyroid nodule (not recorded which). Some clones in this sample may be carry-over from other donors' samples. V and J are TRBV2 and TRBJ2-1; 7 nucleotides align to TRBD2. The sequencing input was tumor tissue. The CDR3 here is CASGGGPSSYNEQFF. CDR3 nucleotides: TGTGCCAGTGGGGGAGGGCCTAGCTCCTACAATGAGCAGTTCTTC.